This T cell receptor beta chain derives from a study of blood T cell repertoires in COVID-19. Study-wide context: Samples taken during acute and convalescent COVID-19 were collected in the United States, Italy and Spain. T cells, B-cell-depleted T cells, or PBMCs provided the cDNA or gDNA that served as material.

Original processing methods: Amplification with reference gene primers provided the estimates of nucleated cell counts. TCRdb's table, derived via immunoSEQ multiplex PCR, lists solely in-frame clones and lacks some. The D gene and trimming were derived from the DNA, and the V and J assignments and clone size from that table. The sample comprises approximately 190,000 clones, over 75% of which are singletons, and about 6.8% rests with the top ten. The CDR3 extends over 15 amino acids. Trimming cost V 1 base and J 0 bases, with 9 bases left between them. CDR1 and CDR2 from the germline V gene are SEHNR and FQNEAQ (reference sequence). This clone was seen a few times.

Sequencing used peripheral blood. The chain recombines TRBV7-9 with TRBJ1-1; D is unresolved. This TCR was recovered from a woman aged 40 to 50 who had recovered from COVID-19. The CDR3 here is CASSLGRQLNTEAFF. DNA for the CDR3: TGTGCCAGCAGCTTAGGGAGGCAGCTGAACACTGAAGCTTTCTTT.